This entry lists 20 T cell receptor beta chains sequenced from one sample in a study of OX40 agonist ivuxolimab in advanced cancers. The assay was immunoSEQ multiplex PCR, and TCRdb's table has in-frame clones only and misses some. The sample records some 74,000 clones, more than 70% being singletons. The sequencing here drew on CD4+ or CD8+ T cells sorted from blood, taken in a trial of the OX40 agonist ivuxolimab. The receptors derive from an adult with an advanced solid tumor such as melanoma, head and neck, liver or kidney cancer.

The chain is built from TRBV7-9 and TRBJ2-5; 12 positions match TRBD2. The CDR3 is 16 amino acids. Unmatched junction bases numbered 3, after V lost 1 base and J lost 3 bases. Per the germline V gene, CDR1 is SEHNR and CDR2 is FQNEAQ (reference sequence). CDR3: CASSLGRTSGEETQYF. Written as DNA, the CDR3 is TGTGCCAGCAGCTTAGGGAGGACTAGCGGGGAAGAGACCCAGTACTTC.

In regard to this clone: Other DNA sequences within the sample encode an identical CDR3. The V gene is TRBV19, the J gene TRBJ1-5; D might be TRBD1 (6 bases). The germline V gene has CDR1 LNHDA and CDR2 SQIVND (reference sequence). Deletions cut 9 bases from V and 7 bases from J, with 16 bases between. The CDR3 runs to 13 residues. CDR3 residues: CASSGGQGQPQHF. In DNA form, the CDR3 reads TGTGCCAGCAGTGGGGGGCAAGGGCAGCCCCAGCATTTT. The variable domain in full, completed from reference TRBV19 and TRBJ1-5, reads DGGITQSPKYLFRKEGQNVTLSCEQNLNHDAMYWYRQDPGQGLRLIYYSQIVNDFQKGDIAEGYSVSREKKESFPLTVTSAQKNPTAFYLCASSGGQGQPQHFGDGTRLSIL.

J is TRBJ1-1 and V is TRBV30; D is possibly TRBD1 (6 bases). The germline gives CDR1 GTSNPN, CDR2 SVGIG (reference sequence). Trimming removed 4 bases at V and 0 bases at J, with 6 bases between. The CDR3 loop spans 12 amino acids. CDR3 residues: CAWNRVNTEAFF. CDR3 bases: TGTGCCTGGAACAGGGTGAACACTGAAGCTTTCTTT.

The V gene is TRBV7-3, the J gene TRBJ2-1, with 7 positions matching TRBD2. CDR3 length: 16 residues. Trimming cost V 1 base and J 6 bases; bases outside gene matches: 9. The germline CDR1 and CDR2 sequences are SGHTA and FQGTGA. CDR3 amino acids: CASSLRQGRGFNEQFF. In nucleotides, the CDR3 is TGTGCCAGCAGCTTAAGGCAAGGGCGGGGGTTCAATGAGCAGTTCTTC.

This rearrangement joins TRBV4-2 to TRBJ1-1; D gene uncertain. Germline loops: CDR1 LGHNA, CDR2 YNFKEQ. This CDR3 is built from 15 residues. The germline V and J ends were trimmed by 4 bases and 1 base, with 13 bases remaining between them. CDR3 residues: CASSPQVAGNTEAFF. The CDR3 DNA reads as TGTGCCAGCAGCCCTCAGGTGGCAGGGAACACTGAAGCTTTCTTT.

This chain's CDR3 is CASSQGAGVNEQFF. The CDR3 DNA reads TGTGCCAGCAGTCAGGGGGCGGGGGTCAATGAGCAGTTCTTC. The chain is built from TRBV5-4 and TRBJ2-1; TRBD1 might be the D (8 bases). V shed 5 bases and J shed 6 bases, with 15 bases lying between them. The germline V gene encodes CDR1 SGHNT and CDR2 YYREEE (reference sequence). There are 14 residues in the CDR3. Variable domain in full (rest from reference TRBV5-4 and TRBJ2-1): ETGVTQSPTHLIKTRGQQVTLRCSSQSGHNTVSWYQQALGQGPQFIFQYYREEENGRGNFPPRFSGLQFPNYSSELNVNALELDDSALYLCASSQGAGVNEQFFGPGTRLTVL.

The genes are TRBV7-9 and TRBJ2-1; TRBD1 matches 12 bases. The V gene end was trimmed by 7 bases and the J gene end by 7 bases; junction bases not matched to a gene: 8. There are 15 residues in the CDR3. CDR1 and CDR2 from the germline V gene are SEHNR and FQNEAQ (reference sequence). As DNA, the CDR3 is TGTGCCAGCAACCCGTGGGGACAGGGGGCAAATGAGCAGTTCTTC. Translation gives CASNPWGQGANEQFF.

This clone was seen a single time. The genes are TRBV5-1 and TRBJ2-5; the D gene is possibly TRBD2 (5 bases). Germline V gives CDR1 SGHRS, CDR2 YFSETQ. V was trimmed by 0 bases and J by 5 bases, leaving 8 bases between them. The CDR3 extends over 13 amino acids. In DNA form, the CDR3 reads TGCGCCAGCAGCTTGGGAGGAGGCGAGACCCAGTACTTC. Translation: CASSLGGGETQYF.

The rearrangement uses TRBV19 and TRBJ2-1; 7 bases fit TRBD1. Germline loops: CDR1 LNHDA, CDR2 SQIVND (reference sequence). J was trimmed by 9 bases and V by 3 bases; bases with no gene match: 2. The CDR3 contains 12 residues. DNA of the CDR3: TGTGCCAGTAGTATCAGGGGGAGTGAGCAGTTCTTC. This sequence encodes CASSIRGSEQFF.

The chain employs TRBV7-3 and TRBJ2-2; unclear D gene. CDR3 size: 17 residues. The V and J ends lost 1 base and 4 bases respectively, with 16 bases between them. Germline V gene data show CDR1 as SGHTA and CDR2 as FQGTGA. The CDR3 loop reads CASSLRVWGEATGELFF. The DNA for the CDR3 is TGTGCCAGCAGCTTAAGAGTATGGGGTGAAGCCACCGGGGAGCTGTTTTTT.

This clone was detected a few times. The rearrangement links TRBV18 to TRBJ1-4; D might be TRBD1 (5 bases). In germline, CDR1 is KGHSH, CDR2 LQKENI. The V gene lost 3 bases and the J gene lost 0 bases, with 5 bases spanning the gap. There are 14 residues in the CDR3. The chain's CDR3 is CASSPGPTNEKLFF. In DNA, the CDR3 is TGTGCCAGCTCACCGGGACCAACTAATGAAAAACTGTTTTTT.

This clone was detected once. CDR3 protein: CASSVEKGNTIYF. CDR3 nucleotides: TGTGCCAGCAGCGTAGAAAAAGGAAACACCATATATTTT. This chain joins TRBV9 and TRBJ1-3, with unresolved D. The CDR3 is made up of 13 amino acids. Germline CDR1 and CDR2: SGDLS and YYNGEE. V lost 0 bases and J 4 bases, leaving 5 bases between the germline ends.

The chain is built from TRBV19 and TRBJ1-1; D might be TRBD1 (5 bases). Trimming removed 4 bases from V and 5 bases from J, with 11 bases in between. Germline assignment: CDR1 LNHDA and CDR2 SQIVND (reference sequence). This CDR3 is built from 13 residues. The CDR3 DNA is TGTGCCAGTAGTAATTTGGGGGGGACTGAAGCTTTCTTT. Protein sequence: CASSNLGGTEAFF.

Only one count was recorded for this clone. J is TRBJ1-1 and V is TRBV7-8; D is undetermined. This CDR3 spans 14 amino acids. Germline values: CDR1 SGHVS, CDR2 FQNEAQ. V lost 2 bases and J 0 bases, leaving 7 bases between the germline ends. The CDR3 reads CASSLRWLNTEAFF. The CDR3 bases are TGTGCCAGCAGCTTACGGTGGTTGAACACTGAAGCTTTCTTT.

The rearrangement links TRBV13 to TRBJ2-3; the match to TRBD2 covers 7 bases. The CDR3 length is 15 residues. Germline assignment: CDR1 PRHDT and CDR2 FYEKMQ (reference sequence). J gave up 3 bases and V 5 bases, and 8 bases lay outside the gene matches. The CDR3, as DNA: TGTGCCAGCAGCCCCCGACTAGCAGGGACAGATACGCAGTATTTT. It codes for CASSPRLAGTDTQYF. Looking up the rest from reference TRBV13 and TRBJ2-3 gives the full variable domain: AAGVIQSPRHLIKEKRETATLKCYPIPRHDTVYWYQQGPGQDPQFLISFYEKMQSDKGSIPDRFSAQQFSDYHSELNMSSLELGDSALYFCASSPRLAGTDTQYFGPGTRLTVL.

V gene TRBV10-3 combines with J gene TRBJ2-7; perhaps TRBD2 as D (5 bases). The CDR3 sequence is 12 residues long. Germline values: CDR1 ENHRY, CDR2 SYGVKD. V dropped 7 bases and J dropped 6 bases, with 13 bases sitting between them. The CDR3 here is CAINSEKFEQYF. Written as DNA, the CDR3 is TGTGCCATCAATAGCGAGAAATTCGAGCAGTACTTC.

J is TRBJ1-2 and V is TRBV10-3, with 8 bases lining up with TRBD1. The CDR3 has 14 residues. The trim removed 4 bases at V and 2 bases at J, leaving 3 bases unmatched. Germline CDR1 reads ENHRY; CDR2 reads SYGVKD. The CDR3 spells CAISGDRLNYGYTF. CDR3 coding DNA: TGTGCCATCAGTGGGGACAGGCTCAACTATGGCTACACCTTC.

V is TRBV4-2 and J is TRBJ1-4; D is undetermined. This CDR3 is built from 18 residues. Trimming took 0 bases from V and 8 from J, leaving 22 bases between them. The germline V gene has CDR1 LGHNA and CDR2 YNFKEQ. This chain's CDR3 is CASSQDPLVAGATEKLFF. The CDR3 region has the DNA TGTGCCAGCAGCCAAGATCCCCTGGTGGCAGGAGCGACAGAAAAACTGTTTTTT.

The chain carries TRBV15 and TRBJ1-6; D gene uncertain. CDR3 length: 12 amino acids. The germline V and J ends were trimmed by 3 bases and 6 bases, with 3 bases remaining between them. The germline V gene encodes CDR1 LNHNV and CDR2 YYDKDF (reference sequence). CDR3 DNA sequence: TGTGCCACCAGCAGGGCTAATTCACCCCTCCACTTT. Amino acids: CATSRANSPLHF.

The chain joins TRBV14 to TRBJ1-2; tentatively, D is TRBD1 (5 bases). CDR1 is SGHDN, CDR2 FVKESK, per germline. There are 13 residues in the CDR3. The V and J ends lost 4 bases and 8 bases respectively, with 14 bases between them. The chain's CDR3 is CASSLGTYLGYTF. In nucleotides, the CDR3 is TGTGCCAGCAGCCTCGGGACCTACCTAGGCTACACCTTC.